The 15 T cell receptor beta chains below were found in one sample sequenced in a study of cytomegalovirus exposure and HLA in healthy donors. Measured with immunoSEQ multiplex PCR; TCRdb has only the in-frame clones, and not every one. The repertoire holds a few hundred thousand clones, with roughly nine tenths as singletons. Sequences were obtained from PBMCs. The receptors stem from a man younger than 35 in good health and CMV-seropositive.

This clone has only one observation. This chain's CDR3 is CAWSEHLQGPQHF. The CDR3 DNA is TGTGCCTGGAGCGAACACCTACAGGGGCCCCAGCATTTT. The chain joins TRBV30 to TRBJ1-5; possibly TRBD1 for D (6 bases). The CDR3 is 13 residues long. Germline CDR1 GTSNPN, CDR2 SVGIG (reference sequence). Trimming stripped 3 bases from V and 9 bases from J, with 15 bases between. Variable domain in full (rest from reference TRBV30 and TRBJ1-5): SQTIHQWPATLVQPVGSPLSLECTVEGTSNPNLYWYRQAAGRGLQLLFYSVGIGQISSEVPQNLSASRPQDRQFILSSKKLLLSDSGFYLCAWSEHLQGPQHFGDGTRLSIL.

CDR3 DNA sequence: TGTGCCAGCAGTGAAAAACAGATCAACACCGGGGAGCTGTTTTTT. Protein product: CASSEKQINTGELFF. This chain connects TRBV2 to TRBJ2-2; no clear D gene. V gave up 2 bases and J gave up 2 bases, with 9 bases separating them. Per germline, CDR1 SNHLY and CDR2 FYNNEI. The CDR3 covers 15 residues.

The chain links TRBV7-9 to TRBJ2-5; the match to TRBD2 covers 12 bases. CDR1 is SEHNR, CDR2 FQNEAQ, per germline (reference sequence). The CDR3 is made up of 14 amino acids. V shed 5 bases and J 5 bases; nucleotides not matched to a gene: 3. The CDR3 sequence: CASSRTSGMETQYF. The CDR3 DNA follows: TGTGCCAGCAGCAGGACTAGCGGGATGGAGACCCAGTACTTC.

The chain is built from TRBV5-4 and TRBJ2-7; the D gene is possibly TRBD1 (7 bases). Trimming removed 1 base from V and 2 bases from J, with 16 bases in between. Germline V gene lookup returns CDR1 SGHNT and CDR2 YYREEE (reference sequence). The CDR3 extends over 16 amino acids. CDR3 region: CASSLRQGGITYEQYF. Here the CDR3 DNA reads TGTGCCAGCAGCTTGAGGCAGGGGGGAATTACCTACGAGCAGTACTTC.

This clone occurred once. The chain has TRBV9 and TRBJ1-2; no firm D call. The CDR3 is 11 residues long. The V gene lost 5 bases and the J gene lost 5 bases, with 7 bases spanning the gap. Germline V lookup: CDR1 SGDLS, CDR2 YYNGEE. This CDR3 is CASRGRYGYTF. CDR3 sequence (DNA): TGTGCCAGCAGGGGCAGGTATGGCTACACCTTC.

By sample share, this clone is large. The chain employs TRBV10-3 and TRBJ2-1, with 13 bases identical to TRBD2. The ends lost 7 bases at V and 4 bases at J; junction bases unmatched: 7. The germline V gene has CDR1 ENHRY and CDR2 SYGVKD. The CDR3 length is 16 residues. CDR3 loop: CAIKGTSGREYNEQFF. The CDR3 DNA reads TGTGCCATCAAGGGTACTAGCGGGAGGGAGTACAATGAGCAGTTCTTC.

V gene TRBV30 combines with J gene TRBJ1-3; the D gene is possibly TRBD1 (5 bases). The CDR3 covers 15 residues. The V end lost 3 bases, the J end lost 2 bases, and 14 bases lay between the germline ends. Germline values: CDR1 GTSNPN, CDR2 SVGIG (reference sequence). CDR3 residues: CAWSAGLMAGNTIYF. The DNA of the CDR3 is TGTGCCTGGAGCGCAGGGTTGATGGCTGGAAACACCATATATTTT.

The chain joins TRBV10-2 to TRBJ2-6; TRBD1 matches 8 bases. CDR1 is WSHSY, CDR2 SAAADI, per germline. The V gene end was trimmed by 8 bases and the J gene end by 6 bases; junction bases not matched to a gene: 6. CDR3 length: 14 residues. The CDR3 region has the DNA TGCGCCAGCGGGGGACAGGTGTTGGCCAACGTCCTGACTTTC. Translation gives CASGGQVLANVLTF.

This chain uses TRBV15 with TRBJ1-1; D gene ambiguous. This CDR3 is 14 amino acids long. Trimming left V 4 bases short and J 2 bases short, with 11 bases between. CDR1 is LNHNV, CDR2 YYDKDF, per germline (reference sequence). The CDR3 DNA reads TGTGCCACCAGCAAGCAAATCCTAAACACTGAAGCTTTCTTT. Translating it yields CATSKQILNTEAFF.

The V and J genes are TRBV5-1 and TRBJ1-4, with 7 bases aligning to TRBD1. Germline V gene sequence: CDR1 SGHRS, CDR2 YFSETQ. With V trimmed by 3 bases and J by 0 bases, 5 bases remained unmatched. The CDR3 has 16 residues. In DNA form, the CDR3 reads TGCGCCAGCAGCTCGGGACAGTCTGCAACTAATGAAAAACTGTTTTTT. It translates to CASSSGQSATNEKLFF.

The V call is TRBV6-5, the J call TRBJ1-4; D gene unclear. The CDR3 loop spans 15 amino acids. Trimming took 5 bases from V and 3 from J, leaving 13 bases between them. CDR1 and CDR2 (germline): MNHEY, SVGAGI. CDR3 sequence reads: CASSPLGSSNEKLFF. The CDR3 coding sequence is TGTGCCAGCAGTCCCCTTGGGTCCTCTAATGAAAAACTGTTTTTT.

V gene TRBV4-3 combines with J gene TRBJ2-3, with 7 bases lining up with TRBD2. V was clipped by 0 bases and J by 4 bases; unmatched bases: 7. The CDR3 loop spans 16 amino acids. The germline V gene has CDR1 LGHNA and CDR2 YSLEER. Here the CDR3 DNA reads TGCGCCAGCAGCCAAGAGGGAGGGTTTAGCGCAGATACGCAGTATTTT. It specifies CASSQEGGFSADTQYF.

The gene calls are TRBV27 and TRBJ1-2, with 8 bases that match TRBD1. With 3 bases clipped from V and 7 bases from J, the junction kept 4 bases outside the gene matches. Germline CDR1 reads MNHEY; CDR2 reads SMNVEV (reference sequence). CDR3 size: 13 residues. The CDR3 reads CASSFRTGSGYTF. CDR3 nucleotide sequence: TGTGCCAGCAGTTTTCGGACAGGGTCTGGCTACACCTTC.

V is TRBV7-3 and J is TRBJ2-7; 8 positions match TRBD1. Trimming at V came to 2 bases and at J to 6 bases, leaving 9 bases not matched to a gene. Germline V lookup: CDR1 SGHTA, CDR2 FQGTGA. The CDR3 spans 15 residues. DNA for the CDR3: TGTGCCAGCAGCTTATGGGACGGACAGGGCTCCGAGCAGTACTTC. Its protein is CASSLWDGQGSEQYF.

The CDR3 region has the DNA TGTGCCGGGGACATCTACAATGAGCAGTTCTTC. Translated: CAGDIYNEQFF. The chain uses TRBV2 and TRBJ2-1, with TRBD1 as a possible D gene (6 bases). Germline V CDR1 and CDR2: SNHLY, FYNNEI. The CDR3 sequence is 11 residues long. V was trimmed by 11 bases and J by 3 bases, leaving 8 bases between them.